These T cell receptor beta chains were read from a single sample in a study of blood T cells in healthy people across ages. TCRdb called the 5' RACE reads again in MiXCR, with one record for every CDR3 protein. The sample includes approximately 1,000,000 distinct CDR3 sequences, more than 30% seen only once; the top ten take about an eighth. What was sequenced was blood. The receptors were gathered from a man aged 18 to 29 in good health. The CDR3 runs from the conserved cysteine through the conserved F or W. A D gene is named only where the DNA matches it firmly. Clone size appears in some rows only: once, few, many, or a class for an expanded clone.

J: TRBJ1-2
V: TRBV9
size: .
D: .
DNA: TGTGCCAGCAGCTCCCCCTTGGACCCCATCTCTCCCTATGGCTACACCTTC
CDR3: CASSSPLDPISPYGYTF

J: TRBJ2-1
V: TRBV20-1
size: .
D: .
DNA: TGCAGTGCTCTCCGCAGGCACGATGAGCAATTCTTC
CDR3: CSALRRHDEQFF

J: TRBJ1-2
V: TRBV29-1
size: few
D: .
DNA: TGCAGCGTTGTTCACACTAACTATGGCTACACCTTC
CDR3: CSVVHTNYGYTF

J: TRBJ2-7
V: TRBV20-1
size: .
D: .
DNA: TGCAGTGCTTTTAATCTCCGGGACGGCTCCTACGAGCAGTACTTC
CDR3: CSAFNLRDGSYEQYF

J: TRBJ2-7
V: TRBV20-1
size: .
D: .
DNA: TGCAGTGCTTCCCGGTCTGGCGAGCAGTACTTC
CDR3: CSASRSGEQYF

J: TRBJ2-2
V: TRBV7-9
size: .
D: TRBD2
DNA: TGTGCCAGCAGCCCCGCGCGGCTAGCGGGATCCGCCGGGGAGCTGTTTTTT
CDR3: CASSPARLAGSAGELFF

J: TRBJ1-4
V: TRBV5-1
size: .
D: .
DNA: TGCGCCAGCAGCTTCCAGGGAGCCACTAATGAAAAACTGTTTTTT
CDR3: CASSFQGATNEKLFF

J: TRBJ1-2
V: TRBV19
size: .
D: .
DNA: TGTGCCAGTAGTACGGAGCCCGGAACCCTTAGCTACACCTTC
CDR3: CASSTEPGTLSYTF

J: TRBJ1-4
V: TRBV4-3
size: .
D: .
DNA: TGCGCCAGCAGCCAAGAAGCCACGGCGGTACTGTTTTTT
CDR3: CASSQEATAVLFF

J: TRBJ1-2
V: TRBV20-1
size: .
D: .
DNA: TGCAGTGCCTGGGTTTTGGAAAATGGCTACACCTTC
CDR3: CSAWVLENGYTF

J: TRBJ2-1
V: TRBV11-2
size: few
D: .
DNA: TGTGCCAGCAGCTTAGGGGTCCCCCATGAGCAGTTCTTC
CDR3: CASSLGVPHEQFF

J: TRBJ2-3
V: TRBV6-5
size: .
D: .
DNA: TGTGCCAGCTGGCCGGACGATAGCACAGATACGCAGTATTTT
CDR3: CASWPDDSTDTQYF

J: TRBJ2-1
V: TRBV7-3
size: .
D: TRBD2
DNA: TGTGCCAGCAGCTTTGCTAGCGGGTTGAGTAGGGAGCAGTTCTTC
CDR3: CASSFASGLSREQFF

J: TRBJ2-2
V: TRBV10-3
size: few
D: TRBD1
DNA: TGTGCCACCACAGGGACAGGGGGTTCCGGGGAGCTGTTTTTT
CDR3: CATTGTGGSGELFF

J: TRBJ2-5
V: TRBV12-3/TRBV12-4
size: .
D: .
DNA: TGTGCCAGCAGTTTCGGCGGATACAATGGGCAGTACTTC
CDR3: CASSFGGYNGQYF

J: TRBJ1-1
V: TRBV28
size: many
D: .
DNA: TGTGCCAGCAGTTCGATCTCGAGGGAAGGCACTGAAGCTTTCTTT
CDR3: CASSSISREGTEAFF

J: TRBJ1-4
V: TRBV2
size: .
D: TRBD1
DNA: TGTGCCAGCAGTGTGGGGGGACAGGGGGCAACTAATGAAAAACTGTTTTTT
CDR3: CASSVGGQGATNEKLFF

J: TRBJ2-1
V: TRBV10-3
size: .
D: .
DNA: TGTGCCATCAGTGAGTCGAAAGTTGCCAGGTGGTCCTCAACCTCCTACGAGCAATTCTTC
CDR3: CAISESKVARWSSTSYEQFF

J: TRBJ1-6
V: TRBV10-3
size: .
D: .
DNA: TGTGCCATCAGTGCGTCGGGCAGGGTGTATTCACCCCCCCACTTT
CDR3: CAISASGRVYSPPHF

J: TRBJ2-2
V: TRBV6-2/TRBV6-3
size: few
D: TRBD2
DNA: TGTGCCAGCAGTCCCGGGGGGTCGAACACCGGGGAGCTGTTTTTT
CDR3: CASSPGGSNTGELFF

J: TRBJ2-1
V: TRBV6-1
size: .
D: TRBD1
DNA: TGTGCCAGCAGAACCGGGACAGGGTACAATGAGCAGTTCTTC
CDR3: CASRTGTGYNEQFF

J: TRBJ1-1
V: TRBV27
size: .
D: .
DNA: TGTGCCAGCAGTTCTGGAGAAATGAACACTGAAGCTTTCTTT
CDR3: CASSSGEMNTEAFF

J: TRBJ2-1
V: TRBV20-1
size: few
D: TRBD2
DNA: TGCAGTGCTCGGGCCCCTAGCGGGTACAATGAGCAGTTCTTC
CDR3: CSARAPSGYNEQFF

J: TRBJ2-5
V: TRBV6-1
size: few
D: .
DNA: TGTGCCAGCAGTGAAGATTGGGAAGAGACCCAGTACTTC
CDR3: CASSEDWEETQYF

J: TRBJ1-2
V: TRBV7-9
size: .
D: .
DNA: TGTGCCAGCAGCAAGGTGGACGGTAACTATGGCTACACCTTC
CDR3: CASSKVDGNYGYTF

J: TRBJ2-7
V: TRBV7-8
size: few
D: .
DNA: TGTGCCAGCAGCTTGAGGGCTCTATCCTACGAGCAGTACTTC
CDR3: CASSLRALSYEQYF

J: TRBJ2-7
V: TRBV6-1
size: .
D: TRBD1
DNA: TGTGCCAGCAGTAAAGTATTGGACAGGTCAAGCTCCTACGAGCAGTACTTC
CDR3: CASSKVLDRSSSYEQYF

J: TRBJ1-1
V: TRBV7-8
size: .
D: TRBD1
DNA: TGTGCCAGCAGCTTAGGATGGGGGGACAGAGGGGACTTAGAGAACACTGAAGCTTTCTTT
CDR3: CASSLGWGDRGDLENTEAFF

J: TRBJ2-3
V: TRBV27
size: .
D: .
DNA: TGTGCCAGCAGTGCTTCCTATAGACGCACAGATACGCAGTATTTT
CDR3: CASSASYRRTDTQYF

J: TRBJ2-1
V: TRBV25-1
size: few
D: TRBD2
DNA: TGTGCCAGCAGTCGGCCTAGCGGGGGGACGGGTGAGCAGTTCTTC
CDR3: CASSRPSGGTGEQFF

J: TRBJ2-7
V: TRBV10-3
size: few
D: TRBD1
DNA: TGTGCCATCAGTGTTGGGACAGGGCAGCACGAGCAGTACTTC
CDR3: CAISVGTGQHEQYF

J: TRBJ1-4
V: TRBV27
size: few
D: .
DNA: TGTGCCAGCAGTAACGTCGGAGAAAAACTGTTTTTT
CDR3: CASSNVGEKLFF

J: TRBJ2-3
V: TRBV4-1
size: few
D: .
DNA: TGCGCCAGCAGCCAAGACAAGTGGGGGGGGGCAGTAGATACGCAGTATTTT
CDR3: CASSQDKWGGAVDTQYF

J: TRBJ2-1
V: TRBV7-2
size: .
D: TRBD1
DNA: TGTGCCAGTGTCACGGACAGGGGGACGAATGAGCAGTTCTTC
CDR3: CASVTDRGTNEQFF

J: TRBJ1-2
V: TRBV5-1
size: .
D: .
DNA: TGCGCCAGCGCCGGGGATGCTAACTATGGCTACACCTTC
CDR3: CASAGDANYGYTF

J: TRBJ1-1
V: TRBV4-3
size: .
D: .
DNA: TGCGCCAGCAGCCAAGATCCGCTGGGTAGGGCTGAAGCTTTCTTT
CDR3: CASSQDPLGRAEAFF

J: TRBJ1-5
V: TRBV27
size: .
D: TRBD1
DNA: TGTGCCAGCAGTCCCAGGACAGGGAATGGCAATCAGCCCCAGGATTTT
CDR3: CASSPRTGNGNQPQDF

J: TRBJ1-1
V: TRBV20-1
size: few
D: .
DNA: TGCAGTGCTACTAGGGTCAGGGCAATGAACACTGAAGCTTTCTTT
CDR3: CSATRVRAMNTEAFF

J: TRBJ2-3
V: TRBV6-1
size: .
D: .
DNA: TGTGCCAGCAGCGAGACTTGGGACTCCGTGGTCGTAGATACGCAGTATTTT
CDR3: CASSETWDSVVVDTQYF

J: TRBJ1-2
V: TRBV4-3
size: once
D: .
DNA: TGCGCCAGAAGCCAGTGGGCAGAATATGGCTACACCTTC
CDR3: CARSQWAEYGYTF

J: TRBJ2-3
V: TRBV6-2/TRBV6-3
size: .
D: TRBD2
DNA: TGTGCCAGCAGTTACTCCCCCCGGGCTAGCGGGGGGAACACAGATACGCAGTATTTT
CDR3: CASSYSPRASGGNTDTQYF

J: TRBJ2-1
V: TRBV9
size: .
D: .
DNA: TGTGCCAGCAGTGTGGGGCCGGGACAACTATACAATGAGCAGTTCTTC
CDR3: CASSVGPGQLYNEQFF

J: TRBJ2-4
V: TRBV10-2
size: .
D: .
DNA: TGCGCCAGCAGCTTGACAGCACTAGCCAAAAACATTCAGTACTTC
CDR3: CASSLTALAKNIQYF

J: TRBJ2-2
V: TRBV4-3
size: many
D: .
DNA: TGCGCCAGCAGCCAATATCCTCAGAACACCGGGGAGCTGTTTTTT
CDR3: CASSQYPQNTGELFF

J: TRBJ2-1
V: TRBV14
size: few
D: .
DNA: TGTGCCAGCAGCCCAACCTACATGAAGACCTACAATGAGCAGTTCTTC
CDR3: CASSPTYMKTYNEQFF

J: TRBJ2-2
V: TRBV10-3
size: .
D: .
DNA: TGTGCCACCCCGGCGGGGGCCCAGAACACCGGGGAGCTGTTTTTT
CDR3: CATPAGAQNTGELFF

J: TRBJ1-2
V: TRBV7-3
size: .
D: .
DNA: TGTGCCAGCAGCTTAGGAGGCCGGGATTTAGACTATGGCTACACCTTC
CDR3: CASSLGGRDLDYGYTF

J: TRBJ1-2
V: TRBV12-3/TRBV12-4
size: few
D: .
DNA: TGTGCCAGTTCCCCAAAAGGCGGGGGATCGTCTGGCTACACCTTC
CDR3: CASSPKGGGSSGYTF

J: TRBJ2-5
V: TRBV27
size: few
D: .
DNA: TGTGCCAGCACCGACCGGGACTGGATTAAGCAGTACTTC
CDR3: CASTDRDWIKQYF

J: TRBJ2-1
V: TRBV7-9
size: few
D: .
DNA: TGTGCCAGCAGCACCCCATTGCGGTCCTACAATGAGCAGTTCTTC
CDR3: CASSTPLRSYNEQFF

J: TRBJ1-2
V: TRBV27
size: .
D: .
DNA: TGTGCCAGCAGTTCGGGGGGAGGGAGAGGCTACACCTTC
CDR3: CASSSGGGRGYTF

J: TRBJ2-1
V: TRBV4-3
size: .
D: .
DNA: TGCGCCAGCAGCCAAGTTGAGGGTGGCTCCTACGATGAGCAGTTCTTC
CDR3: CASSQVEGGSYDEQFF

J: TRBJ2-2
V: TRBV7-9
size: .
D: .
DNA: TGTGCCAGCAGCTTTGGACAAGCCCTAACCGGGGAGCTGTTTTTT
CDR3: CASSFGQALTGELFF

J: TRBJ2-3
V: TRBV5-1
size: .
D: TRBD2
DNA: TGCGCCAGCAGCTTAGCGGGGGGGCCGACGGGTACGCAGTATTTT
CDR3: CASSLAGGPTGTQYF

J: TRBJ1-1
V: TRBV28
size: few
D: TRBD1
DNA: TGTGCCAGCAAACAGGGGACGTCGAACACTGAAGCTTTCTTT
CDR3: CASKQGTSNTEAFF

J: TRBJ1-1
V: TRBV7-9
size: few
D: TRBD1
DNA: TGTGCCAGCAGAAACCGGGACAGTCAGGACTTCAGAGCTTTCTTT
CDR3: CASRNRDSQDFRAFF

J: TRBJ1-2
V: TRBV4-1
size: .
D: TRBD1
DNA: TGCGCCAGCAGGAACAGACCGGCAGGGGGCTATGGCTACACCTTC
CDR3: CASRNRPAGGYGYTF

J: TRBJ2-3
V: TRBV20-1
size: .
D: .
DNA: TGCAGTGCTAGAGATCCCCGGGCAGATACGCAGTATTTT
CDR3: CSARDPRADTQYF